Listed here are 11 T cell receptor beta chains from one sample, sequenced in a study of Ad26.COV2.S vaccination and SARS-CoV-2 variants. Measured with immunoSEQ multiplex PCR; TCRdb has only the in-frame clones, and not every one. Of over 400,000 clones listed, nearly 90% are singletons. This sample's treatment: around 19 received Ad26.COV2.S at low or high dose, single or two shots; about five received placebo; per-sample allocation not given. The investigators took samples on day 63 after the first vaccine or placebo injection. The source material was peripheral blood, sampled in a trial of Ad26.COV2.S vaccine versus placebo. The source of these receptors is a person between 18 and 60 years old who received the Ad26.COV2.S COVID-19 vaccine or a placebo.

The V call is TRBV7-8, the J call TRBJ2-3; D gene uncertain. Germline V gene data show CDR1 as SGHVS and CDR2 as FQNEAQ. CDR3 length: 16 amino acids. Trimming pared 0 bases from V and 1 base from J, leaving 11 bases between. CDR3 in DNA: TGTGCCAGCAGCTTAGCGCAAGCTTACCGCACAGATACGCAGTATTTT. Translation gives CASSLAQAYRTDTQYF.

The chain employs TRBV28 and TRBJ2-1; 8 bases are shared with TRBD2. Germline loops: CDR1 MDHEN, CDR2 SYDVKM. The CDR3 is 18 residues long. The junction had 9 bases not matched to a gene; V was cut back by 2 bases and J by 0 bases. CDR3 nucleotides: TGTGCCAGCAGTTTAGCGGGACTAGGGGGGGGCTCCTACAATGAGCAGTTCTTC. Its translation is CASSLAGLGGGSYNEQFF.

The CDR3 nucleotides read TGTGCCATCAGTTCACCTAGCGGGGGGGATCGGGACACAGATACGCAGTATTTT. This sequence encodes CAISSPSGGDRDTDTQYF. The chain couples TRBV10-3 to TRBJ2-3; TRBD2 matches 12 bases. CDR1 and CDR2 from the germline V gene are ENHRY and SYGVKD. This CDR3 spans 18 amino acids. Trimming at V came to 5 bases and at J to 2 bases, leaving 11 bases not matched to a gene.

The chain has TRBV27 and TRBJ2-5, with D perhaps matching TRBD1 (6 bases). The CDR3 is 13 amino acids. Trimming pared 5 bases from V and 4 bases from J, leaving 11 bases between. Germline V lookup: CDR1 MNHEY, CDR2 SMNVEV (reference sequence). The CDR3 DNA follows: TGTGCCAGCAGTAACACAGGGAGAGAGACCCAGTACTTC. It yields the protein CASSNTGRETQYF.

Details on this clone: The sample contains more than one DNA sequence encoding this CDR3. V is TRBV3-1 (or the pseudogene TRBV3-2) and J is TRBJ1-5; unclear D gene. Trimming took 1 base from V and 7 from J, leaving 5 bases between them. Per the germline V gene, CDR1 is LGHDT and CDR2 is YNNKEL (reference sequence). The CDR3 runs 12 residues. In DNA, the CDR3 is TGTGCCAGCAGCCAAGTGGGGCAGCCCCAGCATTTT. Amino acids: CASSQVGQPQHF.

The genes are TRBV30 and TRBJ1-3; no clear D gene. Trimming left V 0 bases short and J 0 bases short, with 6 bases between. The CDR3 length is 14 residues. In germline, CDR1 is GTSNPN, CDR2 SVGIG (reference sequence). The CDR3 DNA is TGTGCCTGGAGTGTACGAAACTCTGGAAACACCATATATTTT. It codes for CAWSVRNSGNTIYF.

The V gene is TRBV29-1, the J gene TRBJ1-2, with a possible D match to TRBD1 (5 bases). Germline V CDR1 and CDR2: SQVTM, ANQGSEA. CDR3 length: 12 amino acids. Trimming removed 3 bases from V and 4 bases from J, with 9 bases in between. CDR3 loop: CSVDREPYGYTF. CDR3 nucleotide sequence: TGCAGCGTTGACAGGGAACCCTATGGCTACACCTTC.

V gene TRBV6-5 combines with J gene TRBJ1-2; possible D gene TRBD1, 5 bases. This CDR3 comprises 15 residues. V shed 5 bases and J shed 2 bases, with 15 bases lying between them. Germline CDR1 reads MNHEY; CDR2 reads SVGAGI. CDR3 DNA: TGTGCCAGCAGTCGCCGAAACACAGGAAACTATGGCTACACCTTC. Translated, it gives CASSRRNTGNYGYTF.

The CDR3 here is CASSQDTTFYGYTF. CDR3 bases: TGTGCCAGCAGCCAAGACACAACTTTCTATGGCTACACCTTC. This sequence joins TRBV3-1 (or the pseudogene TRBV3-2) and TRBJ1-2; no reliable D call. V was shortened by 0 bases and J by 4 bases, with 9 bases between the two germline ends. The germline V gene encodes CDR1 LGHDT and CDR2 YNNKEL (reference sequence). The CDR3 length is 14 residues.

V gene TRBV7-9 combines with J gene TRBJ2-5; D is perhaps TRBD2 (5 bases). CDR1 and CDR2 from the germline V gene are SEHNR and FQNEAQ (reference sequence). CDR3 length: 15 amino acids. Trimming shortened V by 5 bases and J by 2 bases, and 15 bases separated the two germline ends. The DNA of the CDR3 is TGTGCCAGCAGCCCCAAAGACTACCATCAAGAGACCCAGTACTTC. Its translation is CASSPKDYHQETQYF.

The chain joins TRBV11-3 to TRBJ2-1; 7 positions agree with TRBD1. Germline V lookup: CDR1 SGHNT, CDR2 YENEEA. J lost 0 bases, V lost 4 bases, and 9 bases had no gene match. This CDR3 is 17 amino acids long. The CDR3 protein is CASSSQSQGSSYNEQFF. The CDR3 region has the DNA TGTGCCAGCAGCTCCCAATCACAGGGGAGCTCCTACAATGAGCAGTTCTTC.